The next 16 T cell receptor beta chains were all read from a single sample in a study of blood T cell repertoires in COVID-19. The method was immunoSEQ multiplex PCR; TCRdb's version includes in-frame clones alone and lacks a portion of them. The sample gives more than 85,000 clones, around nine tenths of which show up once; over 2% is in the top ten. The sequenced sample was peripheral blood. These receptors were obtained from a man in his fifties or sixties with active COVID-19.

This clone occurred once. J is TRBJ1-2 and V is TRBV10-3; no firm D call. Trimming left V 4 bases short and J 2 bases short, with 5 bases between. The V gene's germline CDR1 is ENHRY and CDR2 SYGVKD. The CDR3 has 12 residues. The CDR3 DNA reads TGTGCCATCAGTGGAAGCAACTATGGCTACACCTTC. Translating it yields CAISGSNYGYTF.

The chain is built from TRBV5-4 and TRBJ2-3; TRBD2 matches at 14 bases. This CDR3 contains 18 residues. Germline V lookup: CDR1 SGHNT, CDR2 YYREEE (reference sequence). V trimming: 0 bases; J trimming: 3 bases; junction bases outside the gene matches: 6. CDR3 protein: CASSLGTSGGPVTDTQYF. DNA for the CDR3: TGTGCCAGCAGCTTGGGGACTAGCGGGGGGCCGGTGACAGATACGCAGTATTTT.

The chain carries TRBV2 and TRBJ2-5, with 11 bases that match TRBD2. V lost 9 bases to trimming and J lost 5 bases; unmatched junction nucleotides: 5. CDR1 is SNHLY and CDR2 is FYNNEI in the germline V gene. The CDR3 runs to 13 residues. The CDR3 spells CASSGGAGETQYF. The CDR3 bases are TGTGCCAGTAGCGGGGGGGCTGGTGAGACCCAGTACTTC.

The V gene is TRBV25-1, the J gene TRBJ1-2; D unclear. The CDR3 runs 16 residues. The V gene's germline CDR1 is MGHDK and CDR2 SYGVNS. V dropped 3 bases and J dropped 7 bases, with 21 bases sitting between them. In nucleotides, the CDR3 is TGTGCCAGCAGTGATGATATCCGAGGGTCCACCCTTGGCTACACCTTC. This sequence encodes CASSDDIRGSTLGYTF.

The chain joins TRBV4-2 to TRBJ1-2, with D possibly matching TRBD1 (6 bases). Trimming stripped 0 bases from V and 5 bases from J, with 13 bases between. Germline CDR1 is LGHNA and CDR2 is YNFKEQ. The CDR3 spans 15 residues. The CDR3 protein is CASSQELLTGYGYTF. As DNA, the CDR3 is TGTGCCAGCAGCCAAGAACTACTCACAGGGTATGGCTACACCTTC.

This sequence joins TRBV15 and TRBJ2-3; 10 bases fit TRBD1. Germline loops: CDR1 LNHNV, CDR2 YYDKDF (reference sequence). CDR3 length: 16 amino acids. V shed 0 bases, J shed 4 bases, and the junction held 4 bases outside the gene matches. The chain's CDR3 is CATSRDGGQGADTQYF. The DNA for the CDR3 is TGTGCCACCAGCAGAGATGGAGGACAGGGGGCAGATACGCAGTATTTT.

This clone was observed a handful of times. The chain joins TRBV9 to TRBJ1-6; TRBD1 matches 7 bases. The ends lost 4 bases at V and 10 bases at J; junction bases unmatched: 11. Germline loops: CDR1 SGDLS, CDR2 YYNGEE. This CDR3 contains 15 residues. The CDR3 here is CASSPYEGAGSPLHF. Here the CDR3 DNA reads TGTGCCAGCAGCCCCTATGAGGGGGCAGGGTCACCCCTCCACTTT.

The DNA for the CDR3 is TGTGCCAGTAGCCCACAGGGGTACGGAAACACCATATATTTT. Translation gives CASSPQGYGNTIYF. This chain links TRBV19 with TRBJ1-3; 7 bases fit TRBD1. CDR3 size: 14 residues. The germline CDR1 and CDR2 sequences are LNHDA and SQIVND (reference sequence). The trim removed 6 bases at V and 4 bases at J, leaving 6 bases unmatched.

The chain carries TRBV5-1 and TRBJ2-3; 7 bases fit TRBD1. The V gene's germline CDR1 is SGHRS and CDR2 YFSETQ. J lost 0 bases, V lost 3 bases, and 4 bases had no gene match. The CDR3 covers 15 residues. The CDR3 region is CASSSTGTSTDTQYF. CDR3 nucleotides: TGCGCCAGCAGCTCGACAGGGACAAGCACAGATACGCAGTATTTT.

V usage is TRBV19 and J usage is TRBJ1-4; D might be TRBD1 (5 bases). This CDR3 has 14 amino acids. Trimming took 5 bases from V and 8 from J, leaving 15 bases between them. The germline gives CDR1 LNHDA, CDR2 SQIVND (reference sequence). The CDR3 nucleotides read TGTGCCAGTAGTCTCGGGGGATCAGGGGAAAAACTGTTTTTT. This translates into CASSLGGSGEKLFF.

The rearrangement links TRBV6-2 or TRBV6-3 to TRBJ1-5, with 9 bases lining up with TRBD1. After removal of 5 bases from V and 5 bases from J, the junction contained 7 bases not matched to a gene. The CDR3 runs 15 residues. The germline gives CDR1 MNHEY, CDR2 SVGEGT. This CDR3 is CASSPLGQGYQPQHF. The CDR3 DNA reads TGTGCCAGCAGTCCCCTGGGACAGGGATATCAGCCCCAGCATTTT.

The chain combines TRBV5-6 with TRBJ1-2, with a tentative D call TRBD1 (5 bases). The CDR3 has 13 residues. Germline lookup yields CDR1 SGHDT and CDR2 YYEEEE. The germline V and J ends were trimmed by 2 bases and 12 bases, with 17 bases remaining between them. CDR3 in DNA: TGTGCCAGCAGCTTAACCAGGGTTTATGAGGACACCTTC. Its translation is CASSLTRVYEDTF.

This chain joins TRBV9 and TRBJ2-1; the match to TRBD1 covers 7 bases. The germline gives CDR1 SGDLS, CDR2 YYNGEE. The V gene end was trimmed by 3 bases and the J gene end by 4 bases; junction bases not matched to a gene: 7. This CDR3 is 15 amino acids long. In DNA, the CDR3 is TGTGCCAGCAGCGAGGCCCCAGGGGGTTACAATGAGCAGTTCTTC. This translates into CASSEAPGGYNEQFF.

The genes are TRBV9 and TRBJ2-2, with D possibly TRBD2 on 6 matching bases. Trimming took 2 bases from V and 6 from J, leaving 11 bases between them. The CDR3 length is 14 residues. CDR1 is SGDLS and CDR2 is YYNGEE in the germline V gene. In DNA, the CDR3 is TGTGCCAGCAGCGTTCAGGGAGGCGCCGGGGAGCTGTTTTTT. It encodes CASSVQGGAGELFF.

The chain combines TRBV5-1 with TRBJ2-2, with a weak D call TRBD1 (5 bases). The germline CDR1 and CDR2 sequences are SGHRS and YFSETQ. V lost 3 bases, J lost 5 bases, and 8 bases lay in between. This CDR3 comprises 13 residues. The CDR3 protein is CASSSDITGELFF. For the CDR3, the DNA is TGCGCCAGCAGCTCGGACATAACCGGGGAGCTGTTTTTT.

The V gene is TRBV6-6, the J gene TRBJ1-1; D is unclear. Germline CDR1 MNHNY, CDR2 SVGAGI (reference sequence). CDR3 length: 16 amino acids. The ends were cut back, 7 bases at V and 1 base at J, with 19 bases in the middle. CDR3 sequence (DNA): TGTGCCAGCAACTCACCCACGGAGAGGAGGAACACTGAAGCTTTCTTT. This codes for CASNSPTERRNTEAFF.